The 26 T cell receptor beta chains given below trace back to one sample, sequenced in a study of blood T cell repertoires in COVID-19. Here immunoSEQ multiplex PCR was the method, and the copy in TCRdb shows in-frame clones only, minus some. Of about 170,000 clones in the sample, 84% were seen once. The sample consisted of peripheral blood. The receptors come from a woman older than 75 with COVID-19, enrolled during active disease.

The chain combines TRBV15 with TRBJ1-2, with a possible D match to TRBD1 (5 bases). The CDR3 is made up of 14 amino acids. Trimming shortened V by 8 bases and J by 0 bases, and 13 bases separated the two germline ends. Germline V gives CDR1 LNHNV, CDR2 YYDKDF (reference sequence). DNA for the CDR3: TGTGCCACCGAAAACCCAGGGACTAACTATGGCTACACCTTC. Translating it yields CATENPGTNYGYTF.

The rearrangement uses TRBV6-1 and TRBJ2-7; 7 bases agree with TRBD2. The CDR3 has 15 amino acids. The trim removed 2 bases at V and 2 bases at J, leaving 6 bases unmatched. Germline values: CDR1 MNHNS, CDR2 SASEGT. CDR3 sequence: CASSERGRGPYEQYF. CDR3 DNA: TGTGCCAGCAGTGAACGAGGGAGGGGCCCCTACGAGCAGTACTTC.

The V call is TRBV18, the J call TRBJ1-5; 9 nucleotides line up with TRBD1. Losses at the gene ends were 5 bases for V and 1 base for J; bases not matched to a gene: 6. Per germline, CDR1 KGHSH and CDR2 LQKENI. CDR3 length equals 16 residues. CDR3 nucleotides: TGTGCCAGCTCAAAAGCCGGGACAGGGAGCAATCAGCCCCAGCATTTT. Translated: CASSKAGTGSNQPQHF.

J is TRBJ2-5 and V is TRBV10-3; TRBD2 might be the D (5 bases). V lost 2 bases and J 5 bases, leaving 15 bases between the germline ends. The CDR3 is 15 amino acids. In germline, CDR1 is ENHRY, CDR2 SYGVKD. The CDR3 protein is CAISELRGKMETQYF. The CDR3 DNA follows: TGTGCCATCAGTGAGCTTCGGGGTAAAATGGAGACCCAGTACTTC.

The table lists this clone with a count of one. V gene TRBV3-1 (or the pseudogene TRBV3-2) combines with J gene TRBJ1-5; D perhaps matches TRBD1 (6 bases). Germline V gene sequence: CDR1 LGHDT, CDR2 YNNKEL (reference sequence). V gave up 3 bases and J gave up 7 bases, with 16 bases separating them. There are 15 residues in the CDR3. The CDR3 nucleotides read TGTGCCAGCAGCCATTCCGGGACAACCCTGCAGCCCCAGCATTTT. Its translation: CASSHSGTTLQPQHF.

This clone was seen only a few times. This sequence joins TRBV6-2 or TRBV6-3 and TRBJ1-4; D not certain. Germline V CDR1 and CDR2: MNHEY, SVGEGT. The CDR3 has 15 residues. The germline V and J ends were trimmed by 1 base and 1 base, with 7 bases remaining between them. CDR3 residues: CASSYLGRTNEKLFF. CDR3 nucleotides: TGTGCCAGCAGTTACTTGGGGAGAACTAATGAAAAACTGTTTTTT.

V gene TRBV19 combines with J gene TRBJ1-2; 9 bases line up with TRBD1. The CDR3 consists of 14 residues. Germline CDR1 is LNHDA and CDR2 is SQIVND (reference sequence). Germline trimming cut 5 bases from V and 8 bases from J; bases unmatched to any gene: 9. The CDR3 DNA reads TGTGCCAGTAGTCCGCCGGACAGGGGCAGGGGCTACACCTTC. It translates to CASSPPDRGRGYTF.

The chain is built from TRBV27 and TRBJ2-1; TRBD1 matches at 9 bases. The CDR3 sequence is 15 residues long. CDR1 and CDR2 from the germline V gene are MNHEY and SMNVEV (reference sequence). V shed 5 bases, J shed 7 bases, and the junction held 9 bases outside the gene matches. The DNA of the CDR3 is TGTGCCAGCAGTAGGTACGGTGGACAGGGGAATGAGCAGTTCTTC. As protein: CASSRYGGQGNEQFF.

This rearrangement joins TRBV5-6 to TRBJ1-5; 9 bases are a match to TRBD1. Trimming took 4 bases from V and 4 from J; bases not matched to a gene: 9. The germline gives CDR1 SGHDT, CDR2 YYEEEE. This CDR3 region has 16 residues. The DNA of the CDR3 is TGTGCCAGCAGCGCGAGTGGGACAGGGTGGAATCAGCCCCAGCATTTT. Translation: CASSASGTGWNQPQHF.

This rearrangement joins TRBV19 to TRBJ1-5; D is perhaps TRBD1 (6 bases). The germline V and J ends were trimmed by 10 bases and 2 bases, with 21 bases remaining between them. Per germline, CDR1 LNHDA and CDR2 SQIVND (reference sequence). The CDR3 sequence is 16 residues long. The CDR3 protein is CATGLGRGQGNQPQHF. The CDR3 region has the DNA TGTGCCACCGGCTTGGGCAGGGGCCAGGGCAATCAGCCCCAGCATTTT.

Points on this clone: Other DNA sequences of this sample code for an identical CDR3. CDR3 nucleotide sequence: TGTGCCAGCAGCTTCGGGGGTACAGATACGCAGTATTTT. Its translation: CASSFGGTDTQYF. The chain employs TRBV7-9 and TRBJ2-3; the D gene is possibly TRBD2 (6 bases). The CDR3 is 13 amino acids. Germline values: CDR1 SEHNR, CDR2 FQNEAQ (reference sequence). Trimming removed 3 bases from V and 3 bases from J, with 7 bases in between.

The chain couples TRBV18 to TRBJ2-7, with 8 bases lining up with TRBD1. The CDR3 length is 13 residues. CDR1 and CDR2 from the germline V gene are KGHSH and LQKENI. J was trimmed by 2 bases and V by 4 bases; bases with no gene match: 1. The CDR3 loop reads CASSLQGAYEQYF. CDR3 bases: TGTGCCAGCTCACTACAGGGGGCCTACGAGCAGTACTTC. The full variable domain, in which reference TRBV18 and TRBJ2-7 provide the parts outside the CDR3, is NAGVMQNPRHLVRRRGQEARLRCSPMKGHSHVYWYRQLPEEGLKFMVYLQKENIIDESGMPKERFSAEFPKEGPSILRIQQVVRGDSAAYFCASSLQGAYEQYFGPGTRLTVT.

This clone was counted a few times. CDR3 DNA: TGTGCCAGCAGTCCCGCGGGGGGGAGCGATGAGCAGTTCTTC. It encodes CASSPAGGSDEQFF. The chain uses TRBV6-2 or TRBV6-3 and TRBJ2-1, with 9 bases that match TRBD2. The V and J ends lost 5 bases and 8 bases, in that order; junction bases with no gene match: 7. There are 14 residues in the CDR3. Germline V gene sequence: CDR1 MNHEY, CDR2 SVGEGT.

The J gene is TRBJ2-7, the V gene TRBV19; D perhaps matches TRBD1 (5 bases). The V gene lost 4 bases and the J gene lost 2 bases, with 9 bases spanning the gap. Germline CDR1 LNHDA, CDR2 SQIVND (reference sequence). The CDR3 extends over 13 amino acids. The CDR3 DNA sequence: TGTGCCAGTAGTAAGGGCAGGGCCTACGAGCAGTACTTC. Encoded protein: CASSKGRAYEQYF. Together with reference TRBV19 and TRBJ2-7, the CDR3 gives the full variable domain: DGGITQSPKYLFRKEGQNVTLSCEQNLNHDAMYWYRQDPGQGLRLIYYSQIVNDFQKGDIAEGYSVSREKKESFPLTVTSAQKNPTAFYLCASSKGRAYEQYFGPGTRLTVT.

This rearrangement joins TRBV9 to TRBJ1-6; D possibly corresponds to TRBD1 (6 bases). The CDR3 contains 15 residues. Germline assignment: CDR1 SGDLS and CDR2 YYNGEE. Between the trimmed V and J ends, which lost 4 bases and 6 bases, there was a span of 14 bases. Here the CDR3 reads CASSPGEGTNSPLHF. The DNA for the CDR3 is TGTGCCAGCAGCCCAGGGGAGGGGACTAATTCACCCCTCCACTTT.

As DNA, the CDR3 is TGTGCCAGCAGTTACCAGGGGGCCTACGAGCAGTACTTC. Protein product: CASSYQGAYEQYF. V and J are TRBV6-5 and TRBJ2-7, with 7 bases that match TRBD1. V trimming: 2 bases; J trimming: 2 bases; junction bases outside the gene matches: 0. The CDR3 loop spans 13 amino acids. CDR1 is MNHEY and CDR2 is SVGAGI in the germline V gene.

V usage is TRBV7-8 and J usage is TRBJ1-2; D gene unclear. Trimming took off 1 base at V and 4 bases at J, with 10 bases between the two ends. Germline CDR1 is SGHVS and CDR2 is FQNEAQ. The CDR3 spans 14 residues. The CDR3 DNA follows: TGTGCCAGCAGCTTAGAGGGAGGAAGCTATGGCTACACCTTC. Translation gives CASSLEGGSYGYTF.

The genes are TRBV4-3 and TRBJ2-3; the D is unclear. V shed 1 base and J shed 0 bases, with 8 bases lying between them. Germline V gives CDR1 LGHNA, CDR2 YSLEER. The CDR3 sequence is 15 residues long. The CDR3 sequence: CASSQVLSSTDTQYF. For the CDR3, the DNA is TGCGCCAGCAGCCAAGTTCTCTCCAGCACAGATACGCAGTATTTT.

Worth noting for this clone: The identical CDR3 is also encoded by other nucleotide sequences in the sample. The chain uses TRBV5-1 and TRBJ2-1; 7 nucleotides line up with TRBD2. The ends lost 0 bases at V and 2 bases at J; junction bases unmatched: 2. The CDR3 sequence is 15 residues long. Germline V gene data show CDR1 as SGHRS and CDR2 as YFSETQ. The CDR3 DNA reads TGCGCCAGCAGCTTGGCGAGCGGGACCTACAATGAGCAGTTCTTC. This gives the protein CASSLASGTYNEQFF. Using reference TRBV5-1 and TRBJ2-1 for the parts outside the CDR3, the full variable domain is KAGVTQTPRYLIKTRGQQVTLSCSPISGHRSVSWYQQTPGQGLQFLFEYFSETQRNKGNFPGRFSGRQFSNSRSEMNVSTLELGDSALYLCASSLASGTYNEQFFGPGTRLTVL.

V is TRBV19 and J is TRBJ1-5, with D perhaps matching TRBD1 (5 bases). Between the trimmed V and J ends, which lost 5 bases and 0 bases, there was a span of 14 bases. Looked up from germline, CDR1 is LNHDA and CDR2 is SQIVND (reference sequence). The CDR3 extends over 16 amino acids. The CDR3 DNA reads TGTGCCAGTAGTGGGGCGATCAGTGATAGCAATCAGCCCCAGCATTTT. Translation gives CASSGAISDSNQPQHF.

There are a few counts of this clone. This chain links TRBV20-1 with TRBJ2-7; tentatively, D is TRBD2 (5 bases). Germline V gene sequence: CDR1 DFQATT, CDR2 SNEGSKA (reference sequence). The CDR3 runs to 12 residues. Trimming left V 6 bases short and J 3 bases short, with 12 bases between. CDR3 DNA sequence: TGCAGTGCCAGTGCCGGGAACTACGAGCAGTACTTC. It yields the protein CSASAGNYEQYF.

The rearrangement uses TRBV18 and TRBJ1-1, with D possibly being TRBD1 (6 bases). The CDR3 covers 17 residues. Germline V lookup: CDR1 KGHSH, CDR2 LQKENI. The V and J ends lost 0 bases and 0 bases respectively, with 14 bases between them. CDR3 in DNA: TGTGCCAGCTCACCACCATCCGGGGGGGCGATGAACACTGAAGCTTTCTTT. Protein sequence: CASSPPSGGAMNTEAFF.

This clone came up once. The chain couples TRBV27 to TRBJ1-4, with a weak D call TRBD1 (6 bases). Germline V lookup: CDR1 MNHEY, CDR2 SMNVEV (reference sequence). Trimming shortened V by 5 bases and J by 8 bases, and 21 bases separated the two germline ends. The CDR3 has 16 amino acids. The DNA of the CDR3 is TGTGCCAGCAGTATCAACGAGGGGGGGTTTGGCGAAAAACTGTTTTTT. Protein product: CASSINEGGFGEKLFF.

V gene TRBV30 combines with J gene TRBJ1-5; tentatively, D is TRBD1 (5 bases). Germline CDR1 is GTSNPN and CDR2 is SVGIG (reference sequence). Trimming cost V 2 bases and J 4 bases, with 21 bases left between them. This CDR3 comprises 17 residues. CDR3 nucleotides: TGTGCCTGGAGTTCCCCTCAGGGCGCGCACAGGAATCAGCCCCAGCATTTT. Translated, it gives CAWSSPQGAHRNQPQHF.

The V call is TRBV21-1, the J call TRBJ1-2; the D segment call TRBD1 is taken from the table without a DNA check. TRBV21-1 is tagged as a pseudogene. This CDR3 spans 13 amino acids. CDR3 nucleotide sequence: TGTGCCAGCAGCAAATACAGGGCGTATGGCTACACCTTC. This translates into CASSKYRAYGYTF.

The chain carries TRBV20-1 and TRBJ2-5; tentatively, D is TRBD1 (5 bases). Germline values: CDR1 DFQATT, CDR2 SNEGSKA (reference sequence). This CDR3 is built from 17 residues. The V end was cut by 4 bases, the J end by 5 bases, with 26 bases between. The CDR3 DNA reads as TGCAGTGCTACTGAAATTATGGACATCATGTCTCGGGAGACCCAGTACTTC. It encodes CSATEIMDIMSRETQYF.